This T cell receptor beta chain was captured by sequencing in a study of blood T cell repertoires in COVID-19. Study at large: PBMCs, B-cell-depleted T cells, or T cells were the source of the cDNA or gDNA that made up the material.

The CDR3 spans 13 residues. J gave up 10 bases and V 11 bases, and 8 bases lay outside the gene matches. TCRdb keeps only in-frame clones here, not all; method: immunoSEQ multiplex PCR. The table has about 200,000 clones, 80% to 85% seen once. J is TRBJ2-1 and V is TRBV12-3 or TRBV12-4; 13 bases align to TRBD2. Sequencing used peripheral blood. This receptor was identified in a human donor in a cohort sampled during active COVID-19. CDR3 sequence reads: CAGRTSGSNEQFF. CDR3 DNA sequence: TGTGCCGGGAGGACTAGCGGGAGCAACGAGCAGTTCTTC.